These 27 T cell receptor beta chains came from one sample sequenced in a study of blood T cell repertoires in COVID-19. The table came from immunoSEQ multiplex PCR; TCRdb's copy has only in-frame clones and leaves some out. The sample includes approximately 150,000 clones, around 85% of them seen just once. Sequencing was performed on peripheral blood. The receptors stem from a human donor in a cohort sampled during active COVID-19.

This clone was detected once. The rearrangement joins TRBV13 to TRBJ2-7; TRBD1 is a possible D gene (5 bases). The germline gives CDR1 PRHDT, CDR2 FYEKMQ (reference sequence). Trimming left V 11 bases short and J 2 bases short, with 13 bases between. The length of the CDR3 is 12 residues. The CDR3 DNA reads TGTGCCTCAGGGTGGTCTACCTACGAGCAGTACTTC. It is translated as CASGWSTYEQYF.

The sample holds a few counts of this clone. CDR3 amino acids: CASSEIPGQRGEQYF. CDR3 coding DNA: TGTGCCAGCAGTGAAATCCCGGGACAACGGGGAGAGCAGTACTTC. The rearrangement links TRBV2 to TRBJ2-7; the D gene is possibly TRBD1 (6 bases). This CDR3 region has 15 residues. CDR1 and CDR2 (germline): SNHLY, FYNNEI. With 2 bases removed from V and 7 bases from J, the gap between germline ends came to 18 bases.

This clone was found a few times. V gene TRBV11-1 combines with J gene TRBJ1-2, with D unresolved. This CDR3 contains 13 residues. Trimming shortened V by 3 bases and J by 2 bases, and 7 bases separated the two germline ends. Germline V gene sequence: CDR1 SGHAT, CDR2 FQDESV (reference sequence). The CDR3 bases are TGTGCCAGCAGCTTTGCAGGCAACTATGGCTACACCTTC. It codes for CASSFAGNYGYTF.

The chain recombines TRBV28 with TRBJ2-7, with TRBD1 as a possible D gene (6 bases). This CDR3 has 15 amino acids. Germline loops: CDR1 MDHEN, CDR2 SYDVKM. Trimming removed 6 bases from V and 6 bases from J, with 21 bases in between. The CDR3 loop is CASRPPRGPGSEQYF. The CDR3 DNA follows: TGTGCCAGCAGGCCCCCCAGGGGTCCCGGTTCCGAGCAGTACTTC.

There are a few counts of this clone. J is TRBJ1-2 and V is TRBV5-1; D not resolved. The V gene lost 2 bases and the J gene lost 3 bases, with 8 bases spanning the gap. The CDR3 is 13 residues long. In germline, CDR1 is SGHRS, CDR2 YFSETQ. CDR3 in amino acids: CASSFVADYGYTF. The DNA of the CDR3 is TGCGCCAGCAGCTTTGTGGCCGACTATGGCTACACCTTC.

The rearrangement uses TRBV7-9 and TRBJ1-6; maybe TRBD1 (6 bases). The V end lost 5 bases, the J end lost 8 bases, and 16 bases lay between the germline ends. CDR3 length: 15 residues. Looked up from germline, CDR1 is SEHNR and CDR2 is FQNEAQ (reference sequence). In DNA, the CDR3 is TGTGCCAGCAGCCCCACCGGGACAATATATTCACCCCTCCACTTT. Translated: CASSPTGTIYSPLHF.

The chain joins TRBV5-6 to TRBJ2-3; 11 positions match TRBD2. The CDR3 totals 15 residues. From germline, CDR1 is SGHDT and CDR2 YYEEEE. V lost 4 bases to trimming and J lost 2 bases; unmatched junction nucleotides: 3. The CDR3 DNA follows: TGTGCCAGCAGCCGGGGACTAGCGGCCACAGATACGCAGTATTTT. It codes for CASSRGLAATDTQYF.

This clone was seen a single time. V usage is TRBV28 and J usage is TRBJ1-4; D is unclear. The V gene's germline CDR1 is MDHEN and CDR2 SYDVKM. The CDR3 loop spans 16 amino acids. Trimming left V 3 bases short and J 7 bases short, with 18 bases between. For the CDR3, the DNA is TGTGCCAGCAGTTTTGTTCCTGGAGGTCGGGTTGAAAAACTGTTTTTT. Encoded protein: CASSFVPGGRVEKLFF.

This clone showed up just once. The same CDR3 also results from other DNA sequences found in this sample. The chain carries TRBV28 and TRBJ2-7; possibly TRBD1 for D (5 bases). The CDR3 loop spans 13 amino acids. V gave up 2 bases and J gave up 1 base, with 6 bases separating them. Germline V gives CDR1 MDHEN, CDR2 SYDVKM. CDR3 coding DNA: TGTGCCAGCAGTTTAACAGGTTCCTACGAGCAGTACTTC. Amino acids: CASSLTGSYEQYF.

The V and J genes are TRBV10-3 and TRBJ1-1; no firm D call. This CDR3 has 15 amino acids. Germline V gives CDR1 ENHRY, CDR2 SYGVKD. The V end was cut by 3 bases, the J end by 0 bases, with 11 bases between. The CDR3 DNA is TGTGCCATCAGTGAACGTCAGGCACTGAACACTGAAGCTTTCTTT. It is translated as CAISERQALNTEAFF.

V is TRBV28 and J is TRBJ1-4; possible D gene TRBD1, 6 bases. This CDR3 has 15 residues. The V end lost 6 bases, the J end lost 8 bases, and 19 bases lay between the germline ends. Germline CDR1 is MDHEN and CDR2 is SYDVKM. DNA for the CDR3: TGTGCCAGCAGAACTTACAGGGCTCGGGAAGAAAAACTGTTTTTT. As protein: CASRTYRAREEKLFF. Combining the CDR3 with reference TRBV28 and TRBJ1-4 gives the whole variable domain DVKVTQSSRYLVKRTGEKVFLECVQDMDHENMFWYRQDPGLGLRLIYFSYDVKMKEKGDIPEGYSVSREKKERFSLILESASTNQTSMYLCASRTYRAREEKLFFGSGTQLSVL.

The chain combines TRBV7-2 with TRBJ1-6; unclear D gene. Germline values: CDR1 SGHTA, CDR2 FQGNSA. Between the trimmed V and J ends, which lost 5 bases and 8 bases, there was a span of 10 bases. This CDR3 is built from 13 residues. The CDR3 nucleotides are TGTGCCAGCAGCCGAGGGAGAGATTCACCCCTCCACTTT. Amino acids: CASSRGRDSPLHF.

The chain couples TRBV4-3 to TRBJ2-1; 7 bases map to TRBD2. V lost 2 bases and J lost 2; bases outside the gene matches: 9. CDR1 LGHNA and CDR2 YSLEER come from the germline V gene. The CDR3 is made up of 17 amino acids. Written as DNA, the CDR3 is TGCGCCAGCAGCCAAAATATAGGTGGGGGGGCCTACAATGAGCAGTTCTTC. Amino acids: CASSQNIGGGAYNEQFF.

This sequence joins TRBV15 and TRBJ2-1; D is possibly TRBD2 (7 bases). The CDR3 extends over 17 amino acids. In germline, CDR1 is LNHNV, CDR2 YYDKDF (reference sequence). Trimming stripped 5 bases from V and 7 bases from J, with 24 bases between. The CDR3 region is CATSPGLERGRGNEQFF. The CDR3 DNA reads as TGTGCCACCAGCCCCGGACTAGAGAGGGGGAGGGGAAATGAGCAGTTCTTC.

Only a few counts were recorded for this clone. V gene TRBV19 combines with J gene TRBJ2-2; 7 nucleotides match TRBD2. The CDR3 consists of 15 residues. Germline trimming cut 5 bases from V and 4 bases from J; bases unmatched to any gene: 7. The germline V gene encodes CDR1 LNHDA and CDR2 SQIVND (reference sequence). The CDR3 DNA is TGTGCCAGTAGTGGCCATAGCGGGCCCACCGGGGAGCTGTTTTTT. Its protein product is CASSGHSGPTGELFF.

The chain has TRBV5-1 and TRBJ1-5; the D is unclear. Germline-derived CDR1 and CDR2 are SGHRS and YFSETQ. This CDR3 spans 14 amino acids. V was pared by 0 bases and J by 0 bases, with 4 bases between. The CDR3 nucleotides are TGCGCCAGCAGCTTGGACTTTAGCAATCAGCCCCAGCATTTT. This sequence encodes CASSLDFSNQPQHF.

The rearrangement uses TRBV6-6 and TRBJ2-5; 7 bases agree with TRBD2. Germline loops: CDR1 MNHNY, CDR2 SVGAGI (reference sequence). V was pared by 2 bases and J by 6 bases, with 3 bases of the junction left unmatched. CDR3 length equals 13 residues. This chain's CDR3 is CASSYGLEKTQYF. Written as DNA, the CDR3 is TGTGCCAGCAGTTACGGACTAGAAAAGACCCAGTACTTC.

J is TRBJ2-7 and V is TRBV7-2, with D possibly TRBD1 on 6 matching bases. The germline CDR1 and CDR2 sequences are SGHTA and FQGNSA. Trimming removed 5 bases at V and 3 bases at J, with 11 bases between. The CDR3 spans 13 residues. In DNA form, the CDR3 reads TGTGCCAGCAGCGCGGACAGAGACTACGAGCAGTACTTC. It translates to CASSADRDYEQYF.

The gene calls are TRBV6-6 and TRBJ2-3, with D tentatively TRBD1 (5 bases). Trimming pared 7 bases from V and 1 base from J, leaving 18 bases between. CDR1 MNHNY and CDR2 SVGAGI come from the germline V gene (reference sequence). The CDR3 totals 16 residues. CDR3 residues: CASKETKRGGTDTQYF. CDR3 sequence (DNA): TGTGCCAGCAAAGAGACAAAAAGGGGTGGCACAGATACGCAGTATTTT.

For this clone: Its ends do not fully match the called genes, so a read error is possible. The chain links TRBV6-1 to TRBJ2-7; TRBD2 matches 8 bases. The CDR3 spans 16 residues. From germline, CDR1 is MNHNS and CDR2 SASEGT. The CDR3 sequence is CASGDGTRALIREQYF. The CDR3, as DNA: TGTGCCAGCGGTGACGGGACTAGGGCCTTGATTCGCGAGCAGTACTTC.

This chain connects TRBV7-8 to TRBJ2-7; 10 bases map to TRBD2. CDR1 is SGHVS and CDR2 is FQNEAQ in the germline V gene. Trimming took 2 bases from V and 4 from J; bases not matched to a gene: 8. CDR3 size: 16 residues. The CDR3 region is CASSLLRLAGLYEQYF. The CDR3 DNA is TGTGCCAGCAGCTTACTTCGACTAGCGGGCTTGTACGAGCAGTACTTC.

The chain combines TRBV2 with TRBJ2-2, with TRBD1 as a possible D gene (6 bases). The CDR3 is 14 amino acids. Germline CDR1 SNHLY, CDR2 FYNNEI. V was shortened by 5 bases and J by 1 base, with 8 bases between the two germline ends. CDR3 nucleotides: TGTGCCAGCAGTAAGACAGGGAACACCGGGGAGCTGTTTTTT. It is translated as CASSKTGNTGELFF. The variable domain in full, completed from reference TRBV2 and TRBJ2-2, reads EPEVTQTPSHQVTQMGQEVILRCVPISNHLYFYWYRQILGQKVEFLVSFYNNEISEKSEIFDDQFSVERPDGSNFTLKIRSTKLEDSAMYFCASSKTGNTGELFFGEGSRLTVL.

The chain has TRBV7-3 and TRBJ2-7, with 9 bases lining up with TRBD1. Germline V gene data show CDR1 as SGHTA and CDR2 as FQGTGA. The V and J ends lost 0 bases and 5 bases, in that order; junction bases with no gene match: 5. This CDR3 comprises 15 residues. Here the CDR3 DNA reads TGTGCCAGCAGCTTAACCGGGACAGGGTCCGACGAGCAGTACTTC. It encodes CASSLTGTGSDEQYF.

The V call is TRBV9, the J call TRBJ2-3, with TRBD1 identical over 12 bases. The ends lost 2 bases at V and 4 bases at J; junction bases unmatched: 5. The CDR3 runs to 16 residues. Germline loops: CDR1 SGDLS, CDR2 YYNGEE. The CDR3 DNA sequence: TGTGCCAGCAGCGTCCGGGACAGGGGGCGAGCAGATACGCAGTATTTT. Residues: CASSVRDRGRADTQYF.

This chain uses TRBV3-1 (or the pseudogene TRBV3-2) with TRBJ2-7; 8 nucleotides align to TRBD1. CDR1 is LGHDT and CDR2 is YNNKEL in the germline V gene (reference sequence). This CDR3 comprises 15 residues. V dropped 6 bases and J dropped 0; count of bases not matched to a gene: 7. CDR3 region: CASSRQGFSSYEQYF. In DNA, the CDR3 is TGTGCCAGCAGTCGACAGGGGTTCTCCTCCTACGAGCAGTACTTC.

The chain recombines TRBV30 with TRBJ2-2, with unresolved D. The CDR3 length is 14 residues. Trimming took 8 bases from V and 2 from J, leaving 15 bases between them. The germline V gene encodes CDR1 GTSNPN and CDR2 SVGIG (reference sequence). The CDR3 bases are TGTGCCGGAGACCAAGTCCACAACACCGGGGAGCTGTTTTTT. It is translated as CAGDQVHNTGELFF. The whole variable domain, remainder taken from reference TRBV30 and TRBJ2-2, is SQTIHQWPATLVQPVGSPLSLECTVEGTSNPNLYWYRQAAGRGLQLLFYSVGIGQISSEVPQNLSASRPQDRQFILSSKKLLLSDSGFYLCAGDQVHNTGELFFGEGSRLTVL.

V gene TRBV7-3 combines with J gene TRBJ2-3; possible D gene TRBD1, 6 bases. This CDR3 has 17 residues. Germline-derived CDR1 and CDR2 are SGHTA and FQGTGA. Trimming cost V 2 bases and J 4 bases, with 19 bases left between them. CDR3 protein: CASSLPRPGAPPDTQYF. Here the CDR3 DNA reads TGTGCCAGCAGCTTACCTCGGCCAGGGGCCCCCCCAGATACGCAGTATTTT. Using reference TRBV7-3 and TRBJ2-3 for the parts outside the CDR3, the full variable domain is GAGVSQTPSNKVTEKGKYVELRCDPISGHTALYWYRQSLGQGPEFLIYFQGTGAADDSGLPNDRFFAVRPEGSVSTLKIQRTERGDSAVYLCASSLPRPGAPPDTQYFGPGTRLTVL.